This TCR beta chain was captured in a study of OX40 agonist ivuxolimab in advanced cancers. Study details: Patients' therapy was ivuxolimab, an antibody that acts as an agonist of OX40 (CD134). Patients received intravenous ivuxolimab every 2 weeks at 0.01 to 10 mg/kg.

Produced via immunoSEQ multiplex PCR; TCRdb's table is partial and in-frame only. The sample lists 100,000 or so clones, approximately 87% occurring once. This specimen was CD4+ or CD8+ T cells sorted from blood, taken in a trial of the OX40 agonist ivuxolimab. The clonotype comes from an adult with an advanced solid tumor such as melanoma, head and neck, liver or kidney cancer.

CDR3 in amino acids: CASSLDQGGSASYNEQFF. The CDR3 bases are TGTGCCAGCAGCTTAGATCAAGGGGGATCAGCTTCTTACAATGAGCAGTTCTTC. The chain employs TRBV11-3 and TRBJ2-1, with a tentative D call TRBD1 (6 bases). Looked up from germline, CDR1 is SGHNT and CDR2 is YENEEA. The CDR3 sequence is 18 residues long. V was pared by 0 bases and J by 4 bases, with 19 bases between.